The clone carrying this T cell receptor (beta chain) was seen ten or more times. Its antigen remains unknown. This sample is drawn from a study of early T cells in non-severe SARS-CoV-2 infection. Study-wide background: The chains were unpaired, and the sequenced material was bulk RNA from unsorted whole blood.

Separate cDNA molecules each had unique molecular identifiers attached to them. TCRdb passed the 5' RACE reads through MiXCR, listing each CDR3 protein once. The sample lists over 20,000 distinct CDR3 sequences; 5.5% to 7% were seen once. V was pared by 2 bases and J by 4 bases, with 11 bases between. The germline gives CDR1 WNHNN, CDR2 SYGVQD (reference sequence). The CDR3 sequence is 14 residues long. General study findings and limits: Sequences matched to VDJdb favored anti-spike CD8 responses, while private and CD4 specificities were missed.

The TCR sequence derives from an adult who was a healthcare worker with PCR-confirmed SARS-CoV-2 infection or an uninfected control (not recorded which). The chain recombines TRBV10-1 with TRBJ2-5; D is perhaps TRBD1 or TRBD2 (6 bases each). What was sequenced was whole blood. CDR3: CASSERGGRETQYF. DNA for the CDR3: TGCGCCAGCAGTGAGAGAGGGGGGAGAGAGACCCAGTACTTC.